This T cell receptor (beta chain) is from a study of cytomegalovirus exposure and HLA in healthy donors. Study outcomes and limitations: Reports showed the classifier diagnosing cytomegalovirus status with high specificity and sensitivity.

The PCR ran on 60 Vbeta and 13 Jbeta primers. Some clones are missing from TCRdb's copy, which holds only in-frame ones; the method was immunoSEQ multiplex PCR. The repertoire holds more than 80,000 clones, with roughly 74% as singletons. V was clipped by 3 bases and J by 1 base, with 15 bases between them. The CDR3 loop spans 16 amino acids. Germline assignment: CDR1 LGHNT and CDR2 FRNRAP. Turning to this clone: Its matching antigen is unknown.

The TCR originated in a female donor in good health and CMV-seropositive. The chain links TRBV12-5 to TRBJ1-1; D is uncertain. The sequenced material came from PBMCs. The CDR3 loop is CASGFREGRGNTEAFF. The CDR3 DNA follows: TGTGCTAGTGGTTTCCGTGAGGGTCGGGGGAACACTGAAGCTTTCTTT. The full variable domain, rest sourced from reference TRBV12-5 and TRBJ1-1, is DARVTQTPRHKVTEMGQEVTMRCQPILGHNTVFWYRQTMMQGLELLAYFRNRAPLDDSGMPKDRFSAEMPDATLATLKIQPSEPRDSAVYFCASGFREGRGNTEAFFGQGTRLTVV.